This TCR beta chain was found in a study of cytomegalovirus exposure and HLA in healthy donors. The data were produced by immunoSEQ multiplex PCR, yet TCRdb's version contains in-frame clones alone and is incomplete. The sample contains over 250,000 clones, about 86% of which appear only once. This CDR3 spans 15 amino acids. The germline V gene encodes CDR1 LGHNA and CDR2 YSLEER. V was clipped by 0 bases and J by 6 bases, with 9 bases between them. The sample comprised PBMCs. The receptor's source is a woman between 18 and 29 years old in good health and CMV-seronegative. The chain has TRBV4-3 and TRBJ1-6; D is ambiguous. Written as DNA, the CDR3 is TGCGCCAGCAGCCAAGATCCGTTCCCTAATTCACCCCTCCACTTT. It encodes CASSQDPFPNSPLHF.